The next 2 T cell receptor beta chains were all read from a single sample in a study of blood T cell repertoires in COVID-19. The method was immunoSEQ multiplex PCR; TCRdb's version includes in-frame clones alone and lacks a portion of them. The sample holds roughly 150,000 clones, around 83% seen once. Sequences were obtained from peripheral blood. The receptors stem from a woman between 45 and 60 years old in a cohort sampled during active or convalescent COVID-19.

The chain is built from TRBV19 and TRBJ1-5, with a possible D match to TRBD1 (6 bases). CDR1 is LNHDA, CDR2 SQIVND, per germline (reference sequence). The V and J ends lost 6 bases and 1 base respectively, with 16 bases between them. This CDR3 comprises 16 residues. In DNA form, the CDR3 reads TGTGCCAGTAGGGGGGTCGGGGGGCGAAGCAATCAGCCCCAGCATTTT. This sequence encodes CASRGVGGRSNQPQHF.

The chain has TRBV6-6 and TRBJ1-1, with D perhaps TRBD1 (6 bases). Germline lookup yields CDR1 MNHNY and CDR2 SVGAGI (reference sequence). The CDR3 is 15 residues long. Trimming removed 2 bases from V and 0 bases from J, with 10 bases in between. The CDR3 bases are TGTGCCAGCAGTTACACTGGACAGATGAACACTGAAGCTTTCTTT. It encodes CASSYTGQMNTEAFF.